The 7 T cell receptor beta chains below all came from one sample that was sequenced in a study of blood T cell repertoires in COVID-19. Here immunoSEQ multiplex PCR was the method, and the copy in TCRdb shows in-frame clones only, minus some. The sample yields a few hundred thousand clones, around 90% seen once. The sequencing input was peripheral blood. These receptors all come from a man younger than 30 with active or convalescent COVID-19.

The chain employs TRBV6-6 and TRBJ1-4; 8 bases align to TRBD1. The CDR3 totals 22 residues. CDR1 and CDR2 (germline): MNHNY, SVGAGI (reference sequence). J was trimmed by 0 bases and V by 5 bases; bases with no gene match: 23. The CDR3 sequence is CASSLNPLVPGQAHPTNEKLFF. The CDR3 DNA reads as TGTGCCAGCAGTCTAAATCCTCTCGTTCCGGGACAGGCCCACCCAACTAATGAAAAACTGTTTTTT.

The chain is built from TRBV28 and TRBJ1-4, with 7 nucleotides matching TRBD1. V was clipped by 10 bases and J by 7 bases; unmatched bases: 9. Per germline, CDR1 MDHEN and CDR2 SYDVKM. The CDR3 is 13 amino acids. The CDR3 region has the DNA TGTGCCACCCGTTTCGGACAGGCTGAAAAACTGTTTTTT. Translation gives CATRFGQAEKLFF.

This clone has more than one count but fewer than ten. The V call is TRBV24-1, the J call TRBJ1-2; D is unresolved. The CDR3 spans 12 residues. Germline CDR1 KGHDR, CDR2 SFDVKD. The V end lost 4 bases, the J end lost 4 bases, and 6 bases lay between the germline ends. This CDR3 is CATSDHGYGYTF. The CDR3, as DNA: TGTGCCACCAGTGACCACGGCTATGGCTACACCTTC.

The chain links TRBV12-5 to TRBJ2-1, with 8 bases aligning to TRBD2. The J segment lost 0 bases and the V segment lost 0 bases, leaving 4 bases of the junction unmatched. The CDR3 has 17 residues. Germline CDR1 LGHNT, CDR2 FRNRAP. CDR3 bases: TGTGCTAGTGGTTTGGTAGTAGCGGGGACCTCCTACAATGAGCAGTTCTTC. This sequence encodes CASGLVVAGTSYNEQFF.

The J gene is TRBJ1-5, the V gene TRBV27; unclear D gene. CDR1 MNHEY and CDR2 SMNVEV come from the germline V gene (reference sequence). Trimming removed 2 bases from V and 6 bases from J, with 8 bases in between. The CDR3 totals 13 residues. The CDR3 protein is CASSLVAGQPQHF. CDR3 in DNA: TGTGCCAGCAGTTTAGTCGCGGGTCAGCCCCAGCATTTT.

This CDR3 reads CASSEGQGSGNTIYF. CDR3 coding DNA: TGTGCCAGCTCCGAAGGACAGGGCTCTGGAAACACCATATATTTT. This sequence joins TRBV18 and TRBJ1-3; 8 bases line up with TRBD1. Trimming removed 6 bases from V and 0 bases from J; junction bases left unmatched: 4. The CDR3 has 15 amino acids. CDR1 is KGHSH and CDR2 is LQKENI in the germline V gene.

The chain links TRBV4-1 to TRBJ2-6; possibly TRBD2 for D (6 bases). Germline CDR1 and CDR2: MGHRA and YSYEKL. V gave up 0 bases and J gave up 1 base, with 10 bases separating them. The CDR3 is 17 amino acids. DNA of the CDR3: TGCGCCAGCAGCCAAGATCCCGGAGGGTCTGGGGCCAACGTCCTGACTTTC. Protein: CASSQDPGGSGANVLTF.